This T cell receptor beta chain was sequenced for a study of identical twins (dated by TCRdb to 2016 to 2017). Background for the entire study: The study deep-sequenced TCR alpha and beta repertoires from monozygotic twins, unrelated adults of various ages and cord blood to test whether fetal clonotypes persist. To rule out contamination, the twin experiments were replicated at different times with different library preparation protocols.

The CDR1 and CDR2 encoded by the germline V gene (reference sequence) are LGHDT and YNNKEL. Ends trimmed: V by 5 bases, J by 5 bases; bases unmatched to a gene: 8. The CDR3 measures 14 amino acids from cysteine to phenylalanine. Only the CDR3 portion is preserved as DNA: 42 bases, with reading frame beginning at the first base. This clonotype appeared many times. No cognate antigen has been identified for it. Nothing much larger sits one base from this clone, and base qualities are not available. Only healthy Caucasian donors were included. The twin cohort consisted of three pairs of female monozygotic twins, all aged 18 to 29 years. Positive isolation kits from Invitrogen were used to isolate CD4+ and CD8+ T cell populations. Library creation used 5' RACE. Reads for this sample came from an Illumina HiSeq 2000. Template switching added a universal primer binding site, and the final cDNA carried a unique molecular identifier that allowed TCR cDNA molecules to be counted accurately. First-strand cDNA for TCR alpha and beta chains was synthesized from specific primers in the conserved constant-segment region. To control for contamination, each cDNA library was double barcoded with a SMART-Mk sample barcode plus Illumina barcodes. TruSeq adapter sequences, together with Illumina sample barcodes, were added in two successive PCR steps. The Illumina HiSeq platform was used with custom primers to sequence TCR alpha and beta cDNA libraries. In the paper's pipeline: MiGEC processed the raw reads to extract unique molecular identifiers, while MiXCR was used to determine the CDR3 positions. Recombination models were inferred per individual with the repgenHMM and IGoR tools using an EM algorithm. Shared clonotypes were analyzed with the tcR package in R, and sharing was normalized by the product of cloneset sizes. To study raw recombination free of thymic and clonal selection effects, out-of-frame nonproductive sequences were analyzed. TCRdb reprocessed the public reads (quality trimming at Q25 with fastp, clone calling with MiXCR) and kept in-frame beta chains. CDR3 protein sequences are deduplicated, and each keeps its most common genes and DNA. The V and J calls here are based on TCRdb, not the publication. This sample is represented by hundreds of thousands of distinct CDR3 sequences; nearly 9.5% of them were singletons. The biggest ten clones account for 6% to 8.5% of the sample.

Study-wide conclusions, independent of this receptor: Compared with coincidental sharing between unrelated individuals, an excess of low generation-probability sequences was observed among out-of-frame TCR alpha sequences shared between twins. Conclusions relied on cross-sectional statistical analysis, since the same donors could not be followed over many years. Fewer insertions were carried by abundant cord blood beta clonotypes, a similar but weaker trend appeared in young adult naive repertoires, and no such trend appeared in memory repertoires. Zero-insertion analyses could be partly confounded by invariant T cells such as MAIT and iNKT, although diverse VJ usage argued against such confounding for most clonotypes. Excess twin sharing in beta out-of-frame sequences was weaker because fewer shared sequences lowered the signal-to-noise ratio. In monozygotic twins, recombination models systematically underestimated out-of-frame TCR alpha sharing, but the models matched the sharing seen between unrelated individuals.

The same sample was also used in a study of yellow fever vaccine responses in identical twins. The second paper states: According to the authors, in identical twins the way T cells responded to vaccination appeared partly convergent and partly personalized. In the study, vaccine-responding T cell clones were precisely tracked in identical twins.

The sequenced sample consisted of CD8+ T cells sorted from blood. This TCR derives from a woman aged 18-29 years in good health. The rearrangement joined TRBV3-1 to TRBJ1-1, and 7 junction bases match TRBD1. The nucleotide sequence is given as TGTGCCAGCAGCAGGGACAGACTGGGGACTGAAGCTTTCTTT. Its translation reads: CASSRDRLGTEAFF.